Presented here are 21 T cell receptor beta chains from one specimen sequenced in a study of blood T cells in healthy people across ages. A sample-barcoded 5' primer and a J-beta primer mix were used in a second PCR of about 7 to 12 cycles. MiXCR, run by TCRdb on the 5' RACE reads, gives a single entry per CDR3 protein. Of more than 700,000 distinct CDR3 sequences in the sample, about 55% were seen once. Sequenced material: blood. These receptors all come from a man at least 80 years old in good health.

The sample holds many counts of this clonotype. The chain links TRBV6-2 or TRBV6-3 to TRBJ2-7; TRBD2 aligns across 7 bases. The CDR3 consists of 13 residues. Germline V gene sequence: CDR1 MNHEY, CDR2 SVGEGT. V shed 10 bases, J shed 2 bases, and the junction held 8 bases outside the gene matches. CDR3: CATHRGVAYEQYF. The CDR3 DNA is TGTGCCACCCACCGGGGGGTGGCCTACGAGCAGTACTTC.

There are a few counts of this clonotype. This sequence joins TRBV24-1 and TRBJ2-2; D is unclear. The germline gives CDR1 KGHDR, CDR2 SFDVKD. This CDR3 comprises 13 residues. V was trimmed by 3 bases and J by 8 bases, leaving 9 bases between them. The CDR3 DNA sequence: TGTGCCACCAGTGATCCGGGTCCGGGGGAGCTGTTTTTT. Translated, it gives CATSDPGPGELFF.

This chain links TRBV30 with TRBJ2-3, with 7 nucleotides matching TRBD2. This CDR3 region has 13 residues. The germline gives CDR1 GTSNPN, CDR2 SVGIG (reference sequence). After removal of 7 bases from V and 14 bases from J, the junction contained 18 bases not matched to a gene. The CDR3 loop reads CAFTEGGSRDAYF. Written as DNA, the CDR3 is TGTGCCTTCACCGAGGGAGGGAGCAGAGACGCGTATTTT.

This rearrangement joins TRBV5-5 to TRBJ1-1; 7 nucleotides match TRBD1. The CDR3 is made up of 16 amino acids. The V and J ends lost 3 bases and 1 base, in that order; junction bases with no gene match: 9. From germline, CDR1 is SGHKS and CDR2 YYEKEE (reference sequence). CDR3 DNA: TGTGCCAGCAGCTGGGGTAACAGGGGAGGGAACACTGAAGCTTTCTTT. It specifies CASSWGNRGGNTEAFF.

Of note for this clonotype: One end of the junction is discordant with germline, which a read error may explain. This chain uses TRBV5-1 with TRBJ1-1; D remains ambiguous. The CDR3 totals 16 residues. Germline V lookup: CDR1 SGHRS, CDR2 YFSETQ. The chain's CDR3 is CASTLLGLGLNAEAFF. The CDR3 DNA reads TGCGCCAGCACCCTACTTGGGCTGGGTTTGAACGCTGAAGCTTTCTTT.

The chain is built from TRBV6-6 and TRBJ1-5, with D possibly TRBD1 on 6 matching bases. CDR1 is MNHNY, CDR2 SVGAGI, per germline (reference sequence). The CDR3 contains 15 residues. V lost 7 bases, J lost 7 bases, and 20 bases lay in between. The CDR3 region is CASNREASGGQPQHF. In DNA, the CDR3 is TGTGCCAGCAACAGGGAGGCCTCGGGGGGACAGCCCCAGCATTTT.

The rearrangement joins TRBV7-2 to TRBJ2-7; TRBD1 matches at 8 bases. There are 14 residues in the CDR3. V lost 5 bases, J lost 6 bases, and 9 bases stayed unmatched. CDR1 and CDR2 (germline): SGHTA, FQGNSA. CDR3 protein: CASSTLTGGGEQYF. Written as DNA, the CDR3 is TGTGCCAGCAGCACCCTTACAGGGGGAGGCGAGCAGTACTTC.

The CDR3 coding sequence is TGTGCCAGCAGCCTCACTGCGGGATACACAGATACGCAGTATTTT. Its protein product is CASSLTAGYTDTQYF. J is TRBJ2-3 and V is TRBV6-5, with a possible D match to TRBD2 (6 bases). V gave up 6 bases and J gave up 2 bases, with 15 bases separating them. CDR3 length: 15 residues. Germline V gene data show CDR1 as MNHEY and CDR2 as SVGAGI.

This sequence joins TRBV2 and TRBJ2-3; D is uncertain. V lost 4 bases and J 14 bases, leaving 13 bases between the germline ends. The germline V gene encodes CDR1 SNHLY and CDR2 FYNNEI. This CDR3 is built from 11 residues. The CDR3 here is CASSGAGYAYF. CDR3 DNA sequence: TGTGCCAGCAGTGGAGCCGGATACGCGTATTTT. Looking up the rest from reference TRBV2 and TRBJ2-3 gives the full variable domain: EPEVTQTPSHQVTQMGQEVILRCVPISNHLYFYWYRQILGQKVEFLVSFYNNEISEKSEIFDDQFSVERPDGSNFTLKIRSTKLEDSAMYFCASSGAGYAYFGPGTRLTVL.

The chain recombines TRBV6-5 with TRBJ2-1, with 7 positions matching TRBD1. CDR3 size: 12 residues. The trim removed 4 bases at V and 14 bases at J, leaving 8 bases unmatched. Germline V CDR1 and CDR2: MNHEY, SVGAGI. CDR3 nucleotide sequence: TGTGCCAGCAGTTCCCCCGGGACAGCGGAGTTCTTC. Translating it yields CASSSPGTAEFF.

V and J are TRBV5-1 and TRBJ2-6, with D maybe TRBD1 (6 bases). Germline CDR1 is SGHRS and CDR2 is YFSETQ. The CDR3 length is 17 residues. The germline V and J ends were trimmed by 4 bases and 0 bases, with 14 bases remaining between them. The CDR3 here is CASSKGHRNSGANVLTF. The CDR3 bases are TGCGCCAGCAGCAAGGGACACAGAAACTCTGGGGCCAACGTCCTGACTTTC.

This chain joins TRBV24-1 and TRBJ2-1, with D uncertain. There are 12 residues in the CDR3. The V gene's germline CDR1 is KGHDR and CDR2 SFDVKD. Trimming cost V 3 bases and J 5 bases, with 4 bases left between them. CDR3 DNA: TGTGCCACCAGTGATCATCACAATGAGCAGTTCTTC. It codes for CATSDHHNEQFF.

The genes are TRBV24-1 and TRBJ2-1, with D perhaps TRBD1 (6 bases). CDR1 KGHDR and CDR2 SFDVKD come from the germline V gene. The V end lost 1 base, the J end lost 7 bases, and 7 bases lay between the germline ends. The CDR3 has 13 residues. The chain's CDR3 is CATSDFGQNEQFF. In DNA form, the CDR3 reads TGTGCCACCAGTGATTTCGGACAGAATGAGCAGTTCTTC.

The chain joins TRBV20-1 to TRBJ1-2; TRBD1 agrees at 8 bases. This CDR3 has 13 amino acids. V lost 8 bases to trimming and J lost 1 base; unmatched junction nucleotides: 6. Per germline, CDR1 DFQATT and CDR2 SNEGSKA (reference sequence). The CDR3 sequence: CSPTGADNYGYTF. The CDR3 bases are TGCAGTCCGACAGGGGCGGATAACTATGGCTACACCTTC.

The chain carries TRBV7-9 and TRBJ1-2; a weak D match, TRBD1 (5 bases). There are 13 residues in the CDR3. CDR1 and CDR2 (germline): SEHNR, FQNEAQ (reference sequence). The germline V and J ends were trimmed by 0 bases and 7 bases, with 9 bases remaining between them. The CDR3 region is CASSLASGSGYTF. For the CDR3, the DNA is TGTGCCAGCAGCTTAGCGTCAGGGAGTGGCTACACCTTC.

This clonotype was detected a few times. The V call is TRBV29-1, the J call TRBJ2-3; D is possibly TRBD2 (6 bases). CDR3 size: 13 residues. Germline V gene lookup returns CDR1 SQVTM and CDR2 ANQGSEA. CDR3 sequence: CSLRGISTDTQYF. In DNA form, the CDR3 reads TGCAGTCTCCGGGGGATTAGCACAGATACGCAGTATTTT.

This chain connects TRBV7-2 to TRBJ2-5; possibly TRBD2 for D (5 bases). Germline CDR1 reads SGHTA; CDR2 reads FQGNSA. This CDR3 region has 12 residues. V dropped 5 bases and J dropped 9 bases, with 13 bases sitting between them. CDR3 sequence reads: CASSQVRGSQYF. CDR3 coding DNA: TGTGCCAGCAGCCAGGTTCGGGGTTCCCAGTACTTC.

The chain recombines TRBV5-6 with TRBJ2-3; 9 bases are a match to TRBD1. Germline-derived CDR1 and CDR2 are SGHDT and YYEEEE. Trimming at V came to 3 bases and at J to 14 bases, leaving 16 bases not matched to a gene. The CDR3 consists of 15 residues. Written as DNA, the CDR3 is TGTGCCAGCAGCTCTGGGACAGGGTCGCATGGATACGCGTATTTT. This encodes CASSSGTGSHGYAYF.

This clonotype was counted between two and nine times. The chain couples TRBV20-1 to TRBJ2-4; no reliable D call. The CDR3 extends over 12 amino acids. CDR1 DFQATT and CDR2 SNEGSKA come from the germline V gene (reference sequence). Trimming removed 1 base from V and 13 bases from J, with 14 bases in between. The CDR3 spells CSARVVREEQYF. The CDR3 nucleotides are TGCAGTGCTAGAGTGGTTCGTGAGGAGCAGTACTTC.

This clonotype was recorded a few times. The rearrangement uses TRBV20-1 and TRBJ2-5; D remains unclear. Per germline, CDR1 DFQATT and CDR2 SNEGSKA (reference sequence). This CDR3 contains 14 residues. V lost 6 bases and J 4 bases, leaving 18 bases between the germline ends. CDR3 sequence reads: CSAPVPGRGETQYF. Written as DNA, the CDR3 is TGCAGTGCCCCAGTCCCCGGACGCGGAGAGACCCAGTACTTC.

CDR3: CARDLRYF. The CDR3 nucleotides are TGTGCCAGGGATCTGAGGTACTTC. The genes are TRBV6-6 and TRBJ2-5; no clear D gene. Trimming stripped 9 bases from V and 13 bases from J, with 9 bases between. The CDR3 contains 8 residues. Germline V gives CDR1 MNHNY, CDR2 SVGAGI (reference sequence).